These T cell receptor beta chains were read from a single sample in a study of blood T cell repertoires in COVID-19. Libraries were prepared by immunoSEQ multiplex PCR; TCRdb keeps only in-frame clonotypes and omits some of them. This table holds 310,000 or so clones, around 90% found once. Sequencing input: PBMCs or T cells enriched from blood (not recorded which). The receptors were sampled from a young woman who had recovered from COVID-19. Both conserved end residues are part of each CDR3. D genes are given only for firm matches. Part of the rows lack a size; the others show once, few, many or a class for expanded clones.

d_gene: TRBD1
abundance: few
v_gene: TRBV15
j_gene: TRBJ1-1
CDR3nt: TGTGCCACCAGCAAGACAGGGAGGAACACTGAAGCTTTCTTT
CDR3aa: CATSKTGRNTEAFF

d_gene: .
abundance: .
v_gene: TRBV21-1
j_gene: TRBJ2-7
CDR3nt: TGTGCCAGCAGCTCAAGTCCAGCGGGGGGCGGTTCGGCCTACGAGCAGTACTTC
CDR3aa: CASSSSPAGGGSAYEQYF

d_gene: .
abundance: .
v_gene: TRBV6-5
j_gene: TRBJ1-1
CDR3nt: TGTGCCAGCAGGGGCGGGGGGCGGAACACTGAAGCTTTCTTT
CDR3aa: CASRGGGRNTEAFF

d_gene: TRBD1
abundance: few
v_gene: TRBV19
j_gene: TRBJ1-5
CDR3nt: TGTGCCAGTAGTATAGTGGCCAGGGGGCTGCAGCCCCAGCATTTT
CDR3aa: CASSIVARGLQPQHF

d_gene: TRBD1
abundance: .
v_gene: TRBV5-4
j_gene: TRBJ2-7
CDR3nt: TGTGCCAGCAGCACCACGGGACAGGGAAGGTACGAGCAGTACTTC
CDR3aa: CASSTTGQGRYEQYF

d_gene: .
abundance: .
v_gene: TRBV7-8
j_gene: TRBJ1-2
CDR3nt: TGTGCCAGCAGCTTAACGCCCCTCGCTGGGGGGGGCTACACCTTC
CDR3aa: CASSLTPLAGGGYTF

d_gene: TRBD1
abundance: .
v_gene: TRBV18
j_gene: TRBJ2-7
CDR3nt: TGTGCCAGCTCACCAAACTGGGACAGGGGGTCCTACGAGCAGTACTTC
CDR3aa: CASSPNWDRGSYEQYF

d_gene: .
abundance: .
v_gene: TRBV7-9
j_gene: TRBJ1-2
CDR3nt: TGTGCCAGCAGCCAGCTGACAGGTTTTGACTATGGCTACACCTTC
CDR3aa: CASSQLTGFDYGYTF

d_gene: TRBD1
abundance: .
v_gene: TRBV9
j_gene: TRBJ1-3
CDR3nt: TGTGCCAGCAGCGATCTGGACCAGGGGGTAGGGAGCCCTCATTTT
CDR3aa: CASSDLDQGVGSPHF

d_gene: TRBD1
abundance: .
v_gene: TRBV14
j_gene: TRBJ1-1
CDR3nt: TGTGCCAGCAGCCCGACAGGGTACAACACTGAAGCTTTCTTT
CDR3aa: CASSPTGYNTEAFF

d_gene: TRBD2
abundance: .
v_gene: TRBV6-5
j_gene: TRBJ2-5
CDR3nt: TGTGCCAGCACGTCTAGCGGGGGGCAAGAGACCCAGTACTTC
CDR3aa: CASTSSGGQETQYF

d_gene: TRBD1
abundance: .
v_gene: TRBV7-3
j_gene: TRBJ2-1
CDR3nt: TGTGCCAGCAGCTCCTGGGACAGGGGGCAGAATGAGCAGTTCTTC
CDR3aa: CASSSWDRGQNEQFF

d_gene: .
abundance: .
v_gene: TRBV9
j_gene: TRBJ1-2
CDR3nt: TGTGCCAGCAGCGTAGCTTGGGGGGACTATGGCTACACCTTC
CDR3aa: CASSVAWGDYGYTF

d_gene: .
abundance: .
v_gene: TRBV30
j_gene: TRBJ2-7
CDR3nt: TGTGCCTGGAGTCAGACAGCCTACGAGCAGTACTTC
CDR3aa: CAWSQTAYEQYF

d_gene: TRBD1
abundance: once
v_gene: TRBV6-1
j_gene: TRBJ1-5
CDR3nt: TGTGCCAGCAGTGGAGGCAGGGGGCGAGGCAGCAATCAGCCCCAGCATTTT
CDR3aa: CASSGGRGRGSNQPQHF

d_gene: .
abundance: .
v_gene: TRBV10-3
j_gene: TRBJ1-2
CDR3nt: TGTGCCATCTCCCCGGGGGGCAACTATGGCTACACCTTC
CDR3aa: CAISPGGNYGYTF

d_gene: .
abundance: .
v_gene: TRBV5-5
j_gene: TRBJ1-1
CDR3nt: TGTGCCAGCAGCTTGTCAGTCATAAACACTGAAGCTTTCTTT
CDR3aa: CASSLSVINTEAFF

d_gene: .
abundance: .
v_gene: TRBV11-1
j_gene: TRBJ1-2
CDR3nt: TGTGCCAGCAGCTCCGGGGAAGGAGGCTATGGCTACACCTTC
CDR3aa: CASSSGEGGYGYTF